Shown below are 10 T cell receptor beta chains from a single sample sequenced in a study of cytomegalovirus exposure and HLA in healthy donors. The primer mix had 60 Vbeta and 13 Jbeta primers. Using immunoSEQ multiplex PCR, the repertoire was profiled, and TCRdb retains in-frame clones only, with some absent. The profile shows some 36,000 clones, approximately 74% of them singletons. The specimen sequenced was PBMCs. These receptor sequences come from a man aged 30-40 years in good health and CMV-seronegative.

The genes are TRBV6-5 and TRBJ1-3; D remains ambiguous. The CDR3 is made up of 15 amino acids. The germline V gene encodes CDR1 MNHEY and CDR2 SVGAGI. The V gene lost 0 bases and the J gene lost 0 bases, with 6 bases spanning the gap. The chain's CDR3 is CASSYSEGSGNTIYF. CDR3 bases: TGTGCCAGCAGTTACTCGGAGGGCTCTGGAAACACCATATATTTT.

The V gene is TRBV5-1, the J gene TRBJ2-7; D is unresolved. The CDR3 has 14 residues. The V gene's germline CDR1 is SGHRS and CDR2 YFSETQ. Trimming stripped 0 bases from V and 3 bases from J, with 10 bases between. The CDR3 region is CASSLAASSYEQYF. CDR3 nucleotide sequence: TGCGCCAGCAGCTTGGCGGCTTCTAGCTACGAGCAGTACTTC.

The CDR3 bases are TGCAGCGTTGGTACGGTTCTGACTAGCGGGAGGAACAATGAGCAGTTCTTC. Its protein is CSVGTVLTSGRNNEQFF. The rearrangement joins TRBV29-1 to TRBJ2-1; 13 positions agree with TRBD2. Germline CDR1 and CDR2: SQVTM and ANQGSEA. V dropped 4 bases and J dropped 5; count of bases not matched to a gene: 11. The CDR3 covers 17 residues.

The chain's CDR3 is CATSRDSIRNTEAFF. The CDR3 region has the DNA TGTGCCACCAGCAGAGATTCAATCAGGAACACTGAAGCTTTCTTT. The V and J genes are TRBV15 and TRBJ1-1, with D hard to call. CDR1 and CDR2 from the germline V gene are LNHNV and YYDKDF (reference sequence). The length of the CDR3 is 15 residues. The V end was cut by 0 bases, the J end by 1 base, with 9 bases between.

The rearrangement joins TRBV6-1 to TRBJ2-3; 16 bases are shared with TRBD2. The CDR3 has 15 residues. V was clipped by 10 bases and J by 4 bases; unmatched bases: 5. The germline V gene has CDR1 MNHNS and CDR2 SASEGT. CDR3 sequence (DNA): TGTGCCACTGGGACTAGCGGGGGGGCGGCAGATACGCAGTATTTT. Translation gives CATGTSGGAADTQYF.

The chain combines TRBV7-2 with TRBJ2-2; 8 bases line up with TRBD1. The trim removed 3 bases at V and 0 bases at J, leaving 12 bases unmatched. The length of the CDR3 is 19 residues. Germline CDR1 is SGHTA and CDR2 is FQGNSA. The CDR3 DNA reads as TGTGCCAGCAGCTTCCTTCCCCGGGACAGGCGATCGAACACCGGGGAGCTGTTTTTT. Its translation: CASSFLPRDRRSNTGELFF.

This clone is termed medium-sized. V and J are TRBV7-2 and TRBJ2-7, with 11 bases matching TRBD2. The V and J ends lost 0 bases and 0 bases, in that order; junction bases with no gene match: 7. There are 18 residues in the CDR3. The germline gives CDR1 SGHTA, CDR2 FQGNSA. As DNA, the CDR3 is TGTGCCAGCAGCTTAGCCGGGACTAGCGGACCCTTCTCCTACGAGCAGTACTTC. Encoded protein: CASSLAGTSGPFSYEQYF.

V and J are TRBV6-4 and TRBJ1-2; 7 bases are a match to TRBD1. Per germline, CDR1 MRHNA and CDR2 SNTAGT. The CDR3 loop spans 14 amino acids. With 6 bases clipped from V and 2 bases from J, the junction kept 6 bases outside the gene matches. CDR3 nucleotide sequence: TGTGCCAGCAGGCGGGACAGAGGGAACTATGGCTACACCTTC. It codes for CASRRDRGNYGYTF.

V and J are TRBV28 and TRBJ1-5, with D perhaps matching TRBD1 (6 bases). Germline CDR1 MDHEN, CDR2 SYDVKM. This CDR3 contains 13 residues. The CDR3 reads CGTRTVSNQPQHF. Here the CDR3 DNA reads TGTGGCACACGGACAGTTAGCAATCAGCCCCAGCATTTT.

For the CDR3, the DNA is TGTGCCAGCAGCTTACAGGGGCAGCCCCAGCATTTT. Translation: CASSLQGQPQHF. The gene calls are TRBV28 and TRBJ1-5, with TRBD1 matching 7 bases. The CDR3 runs 12 residues. The V and J ends lost 6 bases and 7 bases, in that order; junction bases with no gene match: 3. Germline loops: CDR1 MDHEN, CDR2 SYDVKM.